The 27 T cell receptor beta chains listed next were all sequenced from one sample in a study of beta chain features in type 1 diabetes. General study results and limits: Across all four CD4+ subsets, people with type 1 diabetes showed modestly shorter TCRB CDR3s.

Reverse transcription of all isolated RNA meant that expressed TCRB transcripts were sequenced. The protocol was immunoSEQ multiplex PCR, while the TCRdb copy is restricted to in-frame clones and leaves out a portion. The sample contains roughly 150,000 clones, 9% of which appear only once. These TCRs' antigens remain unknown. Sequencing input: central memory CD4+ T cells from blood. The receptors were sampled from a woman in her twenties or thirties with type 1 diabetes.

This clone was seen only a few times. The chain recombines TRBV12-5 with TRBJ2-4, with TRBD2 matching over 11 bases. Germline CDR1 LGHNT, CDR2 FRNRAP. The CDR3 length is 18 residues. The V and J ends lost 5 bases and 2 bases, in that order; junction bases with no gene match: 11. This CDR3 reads CASGPRALAGGPKNIQYF. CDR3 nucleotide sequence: TGTGCTAGTGGTCCCCGGGCCCTAGCGGGAGGACCCAAAAACATTCAGTACTTC.

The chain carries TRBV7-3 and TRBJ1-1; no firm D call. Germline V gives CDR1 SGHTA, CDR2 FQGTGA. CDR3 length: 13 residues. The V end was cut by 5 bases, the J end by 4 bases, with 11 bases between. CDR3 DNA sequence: TGTGCCAGCAGCCCCGGGTCGGTCACTGAAGCTTTCTTT. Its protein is CASSPGSVTEAFF.

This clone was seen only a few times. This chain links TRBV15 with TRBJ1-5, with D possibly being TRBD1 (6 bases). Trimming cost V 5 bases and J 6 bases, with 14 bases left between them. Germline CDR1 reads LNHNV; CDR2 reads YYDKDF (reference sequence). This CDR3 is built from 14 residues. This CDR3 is CATSLQGGGQPQHF. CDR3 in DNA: TGTGCCACCAGCCTACAGGGAGGGGGTCAGCCCCAGCATTTT.

The CDR3: CASSTGLAGVSEQYF. In DNA form, the CDR3 reads TGTGCCAGCAGCACCGGACTAGCGGGAGTAAGCGAGCAGTACTTC. The V call is TRBV4-2, the J call TRBJ2-7; 13 bases line up with TRBD2. CDR1 is LGHNA, CDR2 YNFKEQ, per germline. This CDR3 spans 15 amino acids. V was pared by 5 bases and J by 6 bases, with 7 bases of the junction left unmatched.

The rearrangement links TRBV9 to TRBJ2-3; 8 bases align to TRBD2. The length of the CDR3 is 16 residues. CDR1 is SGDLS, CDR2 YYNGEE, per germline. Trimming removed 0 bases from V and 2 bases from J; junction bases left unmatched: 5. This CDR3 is CASSVASGRYTDTQYF. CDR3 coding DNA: TGTGCCAGCAGCGTAGCTAGCGGGCGATACACAGATACGCAGTATTTT.

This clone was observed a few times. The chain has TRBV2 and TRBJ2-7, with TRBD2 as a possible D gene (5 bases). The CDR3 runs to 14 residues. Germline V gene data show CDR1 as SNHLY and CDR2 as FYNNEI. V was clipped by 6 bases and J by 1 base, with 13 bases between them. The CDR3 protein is CASRPGVESYEQYF. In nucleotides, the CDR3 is TGTGCCAGCAGGCCCGGGGTTGAGTCCTACGAGCAGTACTTC.

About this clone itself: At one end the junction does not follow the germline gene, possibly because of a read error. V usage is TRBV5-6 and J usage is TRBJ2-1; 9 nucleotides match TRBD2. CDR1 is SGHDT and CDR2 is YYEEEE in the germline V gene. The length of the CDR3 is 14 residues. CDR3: CASSLVGREGITVF. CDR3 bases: TGTGCCAGCAGCTTAGTAGGGCGGGAGGGCATTACGGTCTTC.

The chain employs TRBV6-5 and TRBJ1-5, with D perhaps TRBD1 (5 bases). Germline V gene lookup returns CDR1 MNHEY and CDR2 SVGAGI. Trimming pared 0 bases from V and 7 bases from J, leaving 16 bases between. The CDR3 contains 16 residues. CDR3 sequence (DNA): TGTGCCAGCAGTTACTCGGGTTCGACAGCCGGACAGCCCCAGCATTTT. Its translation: CASSYSGSTAGQPQHF.

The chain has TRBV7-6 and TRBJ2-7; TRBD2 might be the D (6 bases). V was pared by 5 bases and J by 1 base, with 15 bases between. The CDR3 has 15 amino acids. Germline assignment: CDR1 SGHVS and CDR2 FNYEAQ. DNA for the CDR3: TGTGCCAGCAGCCCCGGGGGAGCGGCTTCCTACGAGCAGTACTTC. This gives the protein CASSPGGAASYEQYF. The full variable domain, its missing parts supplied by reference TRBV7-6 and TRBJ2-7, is GAGVSQSPRYKVTKRGQDVALRCDPISGHVSLYWYRQALGQGPEFLTYFNYEAQQDKSGLPNDRFSAERPEGSISTLTIQRTEQRDSAMYRCASSPGGAASYEQYFGPGTRLTVT.

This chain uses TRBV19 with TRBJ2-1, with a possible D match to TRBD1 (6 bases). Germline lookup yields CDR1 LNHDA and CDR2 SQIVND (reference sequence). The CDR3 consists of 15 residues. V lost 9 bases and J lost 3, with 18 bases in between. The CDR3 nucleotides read TGTGCCAGCAGTGCAAGGGGGAGAGGCTACAATGAGCAGTTCTTC. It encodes CASSARGRGYNEQFF.

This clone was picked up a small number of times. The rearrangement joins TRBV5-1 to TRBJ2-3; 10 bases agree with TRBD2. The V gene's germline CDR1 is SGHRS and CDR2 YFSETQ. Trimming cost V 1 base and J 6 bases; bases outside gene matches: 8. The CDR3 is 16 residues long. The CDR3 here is CASSLSASGSGDTQYF. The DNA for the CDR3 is TGCGCCAGCAGCTTGTCCGCTAGCGGGAGTGGGGATACGCAGTATTTT.

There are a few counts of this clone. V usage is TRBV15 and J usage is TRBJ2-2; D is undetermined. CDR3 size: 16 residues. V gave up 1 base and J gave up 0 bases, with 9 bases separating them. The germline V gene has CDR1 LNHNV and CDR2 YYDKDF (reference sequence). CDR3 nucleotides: TGTGCCACCAGCAGAGTTATTTCAGCGAACACCGGGGAGCTGTTTTTT. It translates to CATSRVISANTGELFF.

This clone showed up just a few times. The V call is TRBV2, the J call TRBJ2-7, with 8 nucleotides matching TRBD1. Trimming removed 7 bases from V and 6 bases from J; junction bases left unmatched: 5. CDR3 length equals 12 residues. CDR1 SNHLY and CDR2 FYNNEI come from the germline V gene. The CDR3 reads CASTQTGVEQYF. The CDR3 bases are TGTGCCAGCACCCAGACAGGGGTCGAGCAGTACTTC.

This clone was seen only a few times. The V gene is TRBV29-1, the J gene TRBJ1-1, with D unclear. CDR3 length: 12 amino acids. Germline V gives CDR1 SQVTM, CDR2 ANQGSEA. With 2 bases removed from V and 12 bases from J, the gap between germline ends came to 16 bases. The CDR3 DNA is TGCAGCGTTGAACTAATCGGGGATTCTACTTTCTTT. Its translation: CSVELIGDSTFF.

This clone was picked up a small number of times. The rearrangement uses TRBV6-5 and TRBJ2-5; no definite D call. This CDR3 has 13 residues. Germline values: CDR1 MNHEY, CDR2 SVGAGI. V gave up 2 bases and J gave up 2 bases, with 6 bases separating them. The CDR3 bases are TGTGCCAGCAGTTACGGGCAGCAAGAGACCCAGTACTTC. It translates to CASSYGQQETQYF.

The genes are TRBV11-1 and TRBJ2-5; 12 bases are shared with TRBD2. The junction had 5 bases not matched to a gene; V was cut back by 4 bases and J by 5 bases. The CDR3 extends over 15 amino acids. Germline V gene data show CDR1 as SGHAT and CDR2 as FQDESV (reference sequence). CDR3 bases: TGTGCCAGCAGCTCGCTAGCGGGAGGGTCTGAGACCCAGTACTTC. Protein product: CASSSLAGGSETQYF.

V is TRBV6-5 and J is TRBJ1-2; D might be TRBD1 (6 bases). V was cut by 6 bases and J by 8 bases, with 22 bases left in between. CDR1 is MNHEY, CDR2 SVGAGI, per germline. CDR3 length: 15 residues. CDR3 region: CASRTASPGEVGYTF. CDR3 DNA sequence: TGTGCCAGCAGGACGGCATCTCCAGGGGAAGTAGGCTACACCTTC.

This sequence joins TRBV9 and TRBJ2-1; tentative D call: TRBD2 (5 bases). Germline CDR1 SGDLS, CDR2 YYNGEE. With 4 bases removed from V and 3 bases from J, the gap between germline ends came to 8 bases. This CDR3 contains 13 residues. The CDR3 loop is CASSSGNYNEQFF. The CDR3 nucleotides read TGTGCCAGCAGCTCCGGGAACTACAATGAGCAGTTCTTC. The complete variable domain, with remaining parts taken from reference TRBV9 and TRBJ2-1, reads DSGVTQTPKHLITATGQRVTLRCSPRSGDLSVYWYQQSLDQGLQFLIQYYNGEERAKGNILERFSAQQFPDLHSELNLSSLELGDSALYFCASSSGNYNEQFFGPGTRLTVL.

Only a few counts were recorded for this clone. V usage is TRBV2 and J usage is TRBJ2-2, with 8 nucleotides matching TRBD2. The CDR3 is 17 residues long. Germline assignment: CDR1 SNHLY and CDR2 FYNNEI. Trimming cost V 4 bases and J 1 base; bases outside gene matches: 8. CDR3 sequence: CASSVVISGVNTGELFF. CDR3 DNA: TGTGCCAGCAGTGTGGTTATTAGCGGGGTGAACACCGGGGAGCTGTTTTTT.

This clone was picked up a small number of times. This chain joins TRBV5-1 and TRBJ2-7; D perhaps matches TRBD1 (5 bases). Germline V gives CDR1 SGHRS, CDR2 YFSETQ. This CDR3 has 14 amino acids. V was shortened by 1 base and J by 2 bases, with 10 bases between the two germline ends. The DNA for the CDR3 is TGCGCCAGCAGCTTGATAACGGACACCTACGAGCAGTACTTC. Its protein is CASSLITDTYEQYF. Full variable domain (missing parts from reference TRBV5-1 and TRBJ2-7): KAGVTQTPRYLIKTRGQQVTLSCSPISGHRSVSWYQQTPGQGLQFLFEYFSETQRNKGNFPGRFSGRQFSNSRSEMNVSTLELGDSALYLCASSLITDTYEQYFGPGTRLTVT.

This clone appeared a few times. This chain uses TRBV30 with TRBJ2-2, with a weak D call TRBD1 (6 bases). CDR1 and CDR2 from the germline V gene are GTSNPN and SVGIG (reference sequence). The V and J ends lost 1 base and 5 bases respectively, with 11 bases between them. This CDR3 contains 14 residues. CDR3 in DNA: TGTGCCTGGAGTGGATACAGGGTAACCGGGGAGCTGTTTTTT. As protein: CAWSGYRVTGELFF.

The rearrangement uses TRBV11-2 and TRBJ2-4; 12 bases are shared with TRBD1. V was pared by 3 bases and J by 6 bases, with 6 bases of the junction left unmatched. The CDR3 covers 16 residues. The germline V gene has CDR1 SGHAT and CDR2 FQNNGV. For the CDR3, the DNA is TGTGCCAGCAGCTTCGGGACAGGGGGCGCTGGAAACATTCAGTACTTC. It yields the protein CASSFGTGGAGNIQYF.

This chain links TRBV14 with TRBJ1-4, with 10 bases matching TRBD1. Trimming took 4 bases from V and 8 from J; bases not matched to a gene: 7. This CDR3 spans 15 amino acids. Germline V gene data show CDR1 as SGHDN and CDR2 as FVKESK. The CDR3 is CASSLWTGGDEKLFF. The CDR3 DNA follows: TGTGCCAGCAGCCTTTGGACAGGGGGGGACGAAAAACTGTTTTTT.

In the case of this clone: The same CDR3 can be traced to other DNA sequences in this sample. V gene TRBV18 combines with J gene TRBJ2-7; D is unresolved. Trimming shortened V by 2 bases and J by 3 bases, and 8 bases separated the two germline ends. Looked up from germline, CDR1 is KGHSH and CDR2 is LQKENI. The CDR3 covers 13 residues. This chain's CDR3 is CASSPTRDYEQYF. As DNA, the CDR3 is TGTGCCAGCTCACCAACCCGAGACTACGAGCAGTACTTC. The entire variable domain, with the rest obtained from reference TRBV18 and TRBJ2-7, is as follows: NAGVMQNPRHLVRRRGQEARLRCSPMKGHSHVYWYRQLPEEGLKFMVYLQKENIIDESGMPKERFSAEFPKEGPSILRIQQVVRGDSAAYFCASSPTRDYEQYFGPGTRLTVT.

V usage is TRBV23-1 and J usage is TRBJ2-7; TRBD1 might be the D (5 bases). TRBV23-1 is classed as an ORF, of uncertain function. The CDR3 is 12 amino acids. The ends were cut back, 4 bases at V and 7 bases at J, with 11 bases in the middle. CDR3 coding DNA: TGCGCCAGCAGTCCCCAGGGTTGGGAGCAGTACTTC. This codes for CASSPQGWEQYF.

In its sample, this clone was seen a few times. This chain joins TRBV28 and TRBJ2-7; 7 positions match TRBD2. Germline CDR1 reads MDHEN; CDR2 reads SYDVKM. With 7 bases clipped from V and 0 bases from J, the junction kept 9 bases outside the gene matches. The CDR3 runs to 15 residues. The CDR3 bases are TGTGCCAGCAAATTAGCGGGTGGGAGCTCCTACGAGCAGTACTTC. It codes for CASKLAGGSSYEQYF. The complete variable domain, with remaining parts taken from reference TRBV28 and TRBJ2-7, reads DVKVTQSSRYLVKRTGEKVFLECVQDMDHENMFWYRQDPGLGLRLIYFSYDVKMKEKGDIPEGYSVSREKKERFSLILESASTNQTSMYLCASKLAGGSSYEQYFGPGTRLTVT.

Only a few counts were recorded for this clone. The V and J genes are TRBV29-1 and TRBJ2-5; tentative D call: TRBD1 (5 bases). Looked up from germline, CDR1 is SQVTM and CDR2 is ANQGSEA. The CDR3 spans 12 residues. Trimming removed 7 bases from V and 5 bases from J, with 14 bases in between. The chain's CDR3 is CSGTLGVETQYF. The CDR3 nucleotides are TGCAGCGGAACTCTAGGGGTGGAGACCCAGTACTTC.